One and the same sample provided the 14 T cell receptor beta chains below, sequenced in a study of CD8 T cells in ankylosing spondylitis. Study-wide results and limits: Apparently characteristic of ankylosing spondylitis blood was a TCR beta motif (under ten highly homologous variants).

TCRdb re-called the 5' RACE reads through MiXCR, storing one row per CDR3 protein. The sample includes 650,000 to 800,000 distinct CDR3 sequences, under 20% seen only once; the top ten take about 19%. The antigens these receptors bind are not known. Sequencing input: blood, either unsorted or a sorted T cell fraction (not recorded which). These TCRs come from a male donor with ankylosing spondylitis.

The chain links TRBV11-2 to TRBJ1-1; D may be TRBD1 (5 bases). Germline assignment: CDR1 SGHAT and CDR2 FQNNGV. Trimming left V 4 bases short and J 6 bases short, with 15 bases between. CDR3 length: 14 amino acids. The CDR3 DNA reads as TGTGCCAGCAGCTCCACGGGGGGAGGTCCTGAAGCTTTCTTT. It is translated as CASSSTGGGPEAFF.

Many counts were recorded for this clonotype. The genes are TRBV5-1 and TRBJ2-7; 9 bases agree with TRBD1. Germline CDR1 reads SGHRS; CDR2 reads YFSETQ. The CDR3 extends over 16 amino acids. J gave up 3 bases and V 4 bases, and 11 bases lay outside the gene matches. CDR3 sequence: CASSGSRDRDFYEQYF. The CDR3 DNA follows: TGCGCCAGCAGCGGCTCCCGGGACAGGGATTTCTACGAGCAGTACTTC.

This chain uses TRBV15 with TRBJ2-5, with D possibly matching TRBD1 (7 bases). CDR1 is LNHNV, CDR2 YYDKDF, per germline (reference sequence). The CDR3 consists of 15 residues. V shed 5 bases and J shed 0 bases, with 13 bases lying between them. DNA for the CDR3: TGTGCCACCAGCCAGGGGGGCTTCAACCAAGAGACCCAGTACTTC. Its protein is CATSQGGFNQETQYF.

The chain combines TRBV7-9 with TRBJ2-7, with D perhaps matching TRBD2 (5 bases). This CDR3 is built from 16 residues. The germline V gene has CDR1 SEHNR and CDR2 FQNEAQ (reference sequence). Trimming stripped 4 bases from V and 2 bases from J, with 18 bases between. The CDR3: CASSSLAPRATYEQYF. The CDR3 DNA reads TGTGCCAGCAGCTCCCTAGCCCCAAGGGCGACCTACGAGCAGTACTTC. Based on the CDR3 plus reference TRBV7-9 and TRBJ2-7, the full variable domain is DTGVSQNPRHKITKRGQNVTFRCDPISEHNRLYWYRQTLGQGPEFLTYFQNEAQLEKSRLLSDRFSAERPKGSFSTLEIQRTEQGDSAMYLCASSSLAPRATYEQYFGPGTRLTVT.

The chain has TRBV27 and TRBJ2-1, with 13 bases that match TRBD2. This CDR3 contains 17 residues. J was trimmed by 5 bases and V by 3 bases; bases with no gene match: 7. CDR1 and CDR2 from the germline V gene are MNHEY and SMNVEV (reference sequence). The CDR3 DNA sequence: TGTGCCAGCAGTTTCAGGACTAGCGGGAGCAGGGACAATGAGCAGTTCTTC. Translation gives CASSFRTSGSRDNEQFF.

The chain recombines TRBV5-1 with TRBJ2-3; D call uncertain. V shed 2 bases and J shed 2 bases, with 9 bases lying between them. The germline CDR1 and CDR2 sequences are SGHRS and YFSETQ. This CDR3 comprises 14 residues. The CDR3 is CASSFGLDTDTQYF. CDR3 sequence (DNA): TGCGCCAGCAGCTTCGGGCTCGACACAGATACGCAGTATTTT.

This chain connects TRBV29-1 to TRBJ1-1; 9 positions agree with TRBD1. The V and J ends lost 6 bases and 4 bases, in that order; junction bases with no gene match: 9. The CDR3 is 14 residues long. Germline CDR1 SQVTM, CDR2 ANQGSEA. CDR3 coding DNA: TGCAGCGTGAGGGACAGGGAGGGTGTCACTGAAGCTTTCTTT. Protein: CSVRDREGVTEAFF.

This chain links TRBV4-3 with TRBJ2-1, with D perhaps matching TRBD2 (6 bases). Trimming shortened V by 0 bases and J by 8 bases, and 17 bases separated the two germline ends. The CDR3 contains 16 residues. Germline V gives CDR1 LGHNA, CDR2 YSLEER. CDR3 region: CASSQDWTGAQDEQFF. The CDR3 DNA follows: TGCGCCAGCAGCCAAGATTGGACGGGAGCTCAGGATGAGCAGTTCTTC.

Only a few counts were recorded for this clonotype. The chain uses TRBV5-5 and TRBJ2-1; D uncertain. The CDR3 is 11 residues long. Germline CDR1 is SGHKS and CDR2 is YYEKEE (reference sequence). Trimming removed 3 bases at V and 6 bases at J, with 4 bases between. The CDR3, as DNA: TGTGCCAGCAGCTCGTTCAATGAGCAGTTCTTC. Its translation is CASSSFNEQFF. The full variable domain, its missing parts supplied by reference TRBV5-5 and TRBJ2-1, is DAGVTQSPTHLIKTRGQQVTLRCSPISGHKSVSWYQQVLGQGPQFIFQYYEKEERGRGNFPDRFSARQFPNYSSELNVNALLLGDSALYLCASSSFNEQFFGPGTRLTVL.

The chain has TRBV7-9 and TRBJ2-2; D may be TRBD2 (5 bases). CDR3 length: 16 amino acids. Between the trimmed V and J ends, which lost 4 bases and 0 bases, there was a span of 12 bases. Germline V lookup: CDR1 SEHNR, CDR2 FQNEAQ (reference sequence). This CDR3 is CASSSGVGPNTGELFF. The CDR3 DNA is TGTGCCAGCAGCTCCGGGGTAGGGCCGAACACCGGGGAGCTGTTTTTT.

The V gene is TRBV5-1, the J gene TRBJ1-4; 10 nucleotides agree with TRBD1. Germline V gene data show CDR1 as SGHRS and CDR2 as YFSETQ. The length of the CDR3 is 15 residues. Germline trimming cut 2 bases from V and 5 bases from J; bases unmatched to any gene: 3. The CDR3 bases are TGCGCCAGCAGCTTTGCGGGACAGGGGAATGAAAAACTGTTTTTT. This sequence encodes CASSFAGQGNEKLFF. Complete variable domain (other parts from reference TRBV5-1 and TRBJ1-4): KAGVTQTPRYLIKTRGQQVTLSCSPISGHRSVSWYQQTPGQGLQFLFEYFSETQRNKGNFPGRFSGRQFSNSRSEMNVSTLELGDSALYLCASSFAGQGNEKLFFGSGTQLSVL.

This CDR3 is CASSLEVGEGNTIYF. The CDR3 region has the DNA TGTGCCAGCAGCTTAGAGGTCGGCGAGGGAAACACCATATATTTT. The rearrangement uses TRBV7-2 and TRBJ1-3; no clear D gene. Germline-derived CDR1 and CDR2 are SGHTA and FQGNSA. Trimming cost V 1 base and J 4 bases, with 11 bases left between them. The CDR3 covers 15 residues.

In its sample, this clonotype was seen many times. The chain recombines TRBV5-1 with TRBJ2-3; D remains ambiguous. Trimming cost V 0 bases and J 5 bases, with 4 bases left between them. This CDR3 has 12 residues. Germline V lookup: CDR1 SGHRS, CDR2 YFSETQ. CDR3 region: CASSLEVDTQYF. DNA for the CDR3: TGCGCCAGCAGCTTGGAAGTAGATACGCAGTATTTT.

CDR3 DNA sequence: TGCGCCAGCAACCCCGGGACCCCAGCCCCAGATACGCAGTATTTT. Its protein is CASNPGTPAPDTQYF. This chain connects TRBV4-1 to TRBJ2-3, with D perhaps TRBD1 or TRBD2 (5 bases each). V was shortened by 7 bases and J by 4 bases, with 18 bases between the two germline ends. In germline, CDR1 is MGHRA, CDR2 YSYEKL. The CDR3 is 15 amino acids.